This T cell receptor beta chain was obtained from a study of breast tumors, draining lymph nodes, adjacent tissues. Regarding the study as a whole: Most tumor T cells seemingly derive from lymph node, then expand in tumor. Tumor repertoires ranked between lymph nodes and nontumor tissue in diversity, with V and J gene preferences.

TCRdb ran MiXCR on the multiplex PCR reads and lists one entry per CDR3 protein. Of about 8,300 distinct CDR3 sequences in the sample, over 60% were seen once. About this clonotype: Its antigen is as yet unknown.

What was sequenced was tumor-adjacent breast tissue. The TCR was taken from a female donor with breast cancer. Some clones in this sample may be carry-over from other donors' samples.

CDR3 region: CASSLTAGGQNEQFF. In nucleotides, the CDR3 is TGTGCCAGCAGCTTAACGGCGGGAGGGCAGAATGAGCAGTTCTTC. This chain connects TRBV7-6 to TRBJ2-1, with 9 nucleotides matching TRBD2. V was pared by 2 bases and J by 7 bases, with 6 bases of the junction left unmatched. From germline, CDR1 is SGHVS and CDR2 FNYEAQ. CDR3 length equals 15 residues.